The rows below give T cell receptor beta chains drawn from one sample of a study of T cell responses to AZD1222 COVID-19 vaccine. Here immunoSEQ multiplex PCR was the method, and the copy in TCRdb shows in-frame clones only, minus some. The sample lists some 130,000 clones; over 75% were seen once. The sequencing here drew on peripheral blood, taken on day 0 of AZD1222 vaccination. The receptors were gathered from an adult in good health. Both conserved end residues are part of each CDR3. The D gene is left open where the match is weak. Size is omitted from some rows. Given values are once, few, many or a class for expanded clones.

D gene,J gene,clone size,V gene,CDR3 protein,CDR3 DNA
.,TRBJ1-1,.,TRBV19,CASSIGYGDEAFF,TGTGCCAGTAGTATAGGTTACGGAGATGAAGCTTTCTTT
TRBD2,TRBJ2-7,.,TRBV3-1/TRBV3-2,CASSPRTSGGAYEQYF,TGTGCCAGCAGCCCCCGGACTAGCGGGGGGGCTTACGAGCAGTACTTC
.,TRBJ1-3,.,TRBV3-1/TRBV3-2,CASSQWGDRSSGNTIYF,TGTGCCAGCAGCCAATGGGGGGACCGCTCCTCTGGAAACACCATATATTTT
.,TRBJ1-1,.,TRBV28,CATFSLGTEAFF,TGTGCCACCTTTTCGCTTGGGACTGAAGCTTTCTTT
.,TRBJ2-7,medium-sized,TRBV18,CASSQPTRRSEQYF,TGTGCCAGCTCGCAACCTACAAGGCGGTCCGAGCAGTACTTC
.,TRBJ1-5,.,TRBV2,CASRPPGNQPQHF,TGTGCCAGCAGGCCCCCGGGGAATCAGCCCCAGCATTTT
.,TRBJ1-3,once,TRBV19,CASSGGTGPPTPGNTIYF,TGTGCCAGTAGTGGGGGTACAGGGCCTCCGACTCCCGGAAACACCATATATTTT
.,TRBJ1-5,.,TRBV27,CASSYGDSNQPQHF,TGTGCCAGCAGTTATGGCGATAGCAATCAGCCCCAGCATTTT
TRBD1,TRBJ1-2,.,TRBV5-1,CASSQQGVHGYTF,TGCGCCAGCAGCCAACAGGGGGTACATGGCTACACCTTC
.,TRBJ1-2,.,TRBV4-3,CASSQDQGSVYGYTF,TGCGCCAGCAGCCAAGATCAGGGTAGTGTCTATGGCTACACCTTC
.,TRBJ2-1,.,TRBV11-3,CASSLADLNEQFF,TGTGCCAGCAGCTTAGCCGACCTTAATGAGCAGTTCTTC
TRBD1,TRBJ2-3,.,TRBV2,CAGSRDRGTDTQYF,TGTGCCGGGTCTAGGGACAGGGGAACAGATACGCAGTATTTT
TRBD1,TRBJ2-1,.,TRBV7-8,CASSFHTPGTAYNEQFF,TGTGCCAGCAGCTTTCATACCCCCGGGACAGCCTACAATGAGCAGTTCTTC
.,TRBJ1-2,.,TRBV6-4,CASSDPNLEGPANYGYTF,TGTGCCAGCAGTGACCCGAACCTAGAGGGGCCAGCTAACTATGGCTACACCTTC
.,TRBJ2-2,.,TRBV11-2,CASSLGQDRNTGELFF,TGTGCCAGCAGCTTAGGACAGGACCGGAACACCGGGGAGCTGTTTTTT
TRBD2,TRBJ2-5,once,TRBV18,CASSPLWKLTSGGTTGRQETQYF,TGTGCCAGCTCACCACTTTGGAAATTGACTAGCGGGGGGACAACAGGAAGACAAGAGACCCAGTACTTC
TRBD1,TRBJ1-1,.,TRBV7-9,CASSFRTGGTEAFF,TGTGCCAGCAGCTTTAGGACAGGGGGAACTGAAGCTTTCTTT
TRBD2,TRBJ2-3,.,TRBV19,CASSRAGGDFADTQYF,TGTGCCAGTAGTAGGGCGGGGGGGGACTTCGCAGATACGCAGTATTTT
.,TRBJ1-4,.,TRBV7-2,CASSSAWPKEKLFF,TGTGCCAGCAGCTCTGCGTGGCCAAAAGAAAAACTGTTTTTT
.,TRBJ1-2,.,TRBV6-6,CASSRPREGYTF,TGTGCCAGCAGCCGACCCCGGGAGGGCTACACCTTC
TRBD1,TRBJ2-5,.,TRBV5-6,CASSGRTGAETQYF,TGTGCCAGCAGCGGCAGGACAGGGGCCGAGACCCAGTACTTC
TRBD1,TRBJ1-5,.,TRBV19,CASSIGTGEQPQHF,TGTGCCAGTAGTATAGGCACAGGGGAACAGCCCCAGCATTTT
.,TRBJ1-1,.,TRBV4-3,CASSQVLGGRTPEAFF,TGCGCCAGCAGCCAAGTGCTGGGGGGTCGGACCCCTGAAGCTTTCTTT
.,TRBJ1-5,once,TRBV27,CASSFDRRADQPQHF,TGTGCCAGCAGTTTTGATAGGAGAGCCGATCAGCCCCAGCATTTT
.,TRBJ2-1,.,TRBV21-1,CASSKAAWGSEQFF,TGTGCCAGCAGCAAGGCAGCCTGGGGGAGCGAGCAGTTCTTC
TRBD2,TRBJ2-2,.,TRBV7-3,CASSRRLAGFNTGELFF,TGTGCCAGCAGCCGCCGGCTAGCGGGGTTTAACACCGGGGAGCTGTTTTTT
.,TRBJ1-4,.,TRBV21-1,CASSKKTDTPGEKLFF,TGTGCCAGCAGCAAAAAAACTGACACTCCGGGGGAAAAACTGTTTTTT
.,TRBJ2-7,.,TRBV19,CASSNPWGAAYEQYF,TGTGCCAGTAGCAACCCGTGGGGGGCGGCCTACGAGCAGTACTTC
TRBD1,TRBJ1-1,.,TRBV7-7,CASSPGTGTTEAFF,TGTGCCAGCAGCCCCGGGACAGGGACCACTGAAGCTTTCTTT
TRBD1,TRBJ1-6,.,TRBV7-2,CASSLGSSGRGLSPLHF,TGTGCCAGCAGCTTAGGGAGTTCGGGCAGGGGGTTGTCACCCCTCCACTTT
.,TRBJ1-2,.,TRBV18,CASSPEDFYGYTF,TGTGCCAGCTCACCCGAGGATTTCTATGGCTACACCTTC
.,TRBJ2-7,.,TRBV12-5,CASGLVLGVGGAHEQYF,TGTGCTAGTGGTTTGGTACTAGGAGTGGGGGGCGCACACGAGCAGTACTTC
TRBD2,TRBJ2-1,many,TRBV7-9,CASSLPGLAADNEQFF,TGTGCCAGCAGCTTACCGGGACTAGCGGCTGACAATGAGCAGTTCTTC
TRBD2,TRBJ2-1,once,TRBV4-3,CASSQEGGLAGGYNEQFF,TGCGCCAGCAGCCAAGAGGGTGGGCTAGCGGGGGGGTACAATGAGCAGTTCTTC
TRBD1,TRBJ1-2,few,TRBV28,CASRDRGFDYGYTF,TGTGCCAGCAGAGACAGGGGGTTTGACTATGGCTACACCTTC
TRBD1,TRBJ1-4,.,TRBV7-8,CASSYLPGQGHATNEKLFF,TGTGCCAGCAGCTACTTACCGGGACAGGGTCATGCAACTAATGAAAAACTGTTTTTT
.,TRBJ1-2,.,TRBV9,CASSVDTFQGYTF,TGTGCCAGCAGCGTAGATACCTTCCAGGGCTACACCTTC
.,TRBJ1-5,.,TRBV12-3/TRBV12-4,CASSRYISQPQHF,TGTGCCAGCAGCAGATATATTTCTCAGCCCCAGCATTTT
.,TRBJ1-1,.,TRBV4-2,CASSHSLQANTEAFF,TGTGCCAGCAGCCATTCCCTACAGGCGAACACTGAAGCTTTCTTT
.,TRBJ1-1,once,TRBV2,CASSAPRGPNTEAFF,TGTGCCAGCAGTGCCCCCAGGGGCCCGAACACTGAAGCTTTCTTT
TRBD2,TRBJ2-7,.,TRBV28,CASSPGGIGLAGGPYEQYF,TGTGCCAGCAGTCCCGGGGGTATCGGACTAGCGGGGGGCCCCTACGAGCAGTACTTC
.,TRBJ1-5,.,TRBV6-4,CASSEGSNQPQHF,TGTGCCAGCAGTGAGGGTAGCAATCAGCCCCAGCATTTT
TRBD1,TRBJ1-2,.,TRBV18,CASSPTLGTGSYGYTF,TGTGCCAGCTCACCGACCTTAGGGACAGGTTCTTATGGCTACACCTTC
TRBD1,TRBJ1-1,.,TRBV12-5,CASGLRTGGSATEAFF,TGTGCTAGTGGTTTAAGGACAGGAGGTTCGGCCACTGAAGCTTTCTTT
TRBD1,TRBJ1-4,once,TRBV5-1,CASSTTGVEEKLFF,TGCGCCAGCAGCACAACAGGGGTTGAAGAAAAACTGTTTTTT
.,TRBJ1-1,.,TRBV12-5,CASGLPLSRGGLTEAFF,TGTGCTAGTGGGCTCCCCCTGTCCCGGGGGGGTCTCACTGAAGCTTTCTTT
TRBD1,TRBJ2-2,.,TRBV4-1,CASSRGQGNTGELFF,TGCGCCAGCAGCCGGGGACAGGGGAACACCGGGGAGCTGTTTTTT
.,TRBJ2-3,.,TRBV5-4,CASSWPANTDTQYF,TGTGCCAGCAGCTGGCCCGCTAACACAGATACGCAGTATTTT
.,TRBJ2-7,once,TRBV3-1/TRBV3-2,CASSSSGGSRVLDF,TGTGCCAGCAGCTCCTCGGGGGGCAGCCGAGTTCTCGACTTC
.,TRBJ2-5,.,TRBV3-1/TRBV3-2,CASSPSQSGTQYF,TGTGCCAGCAGCCCCAGCCAATCGGGGACCCAGTACTTC
TRBD1,TRBJ2-3,.,TRBV5-1,CASSLGTGNTDTQYF,TGCGCCAGCAGCCTAGGGACAGGGAACACAGATACGCAGTATTTT
.,TRBJ1-2,once,TRBV2,CASSRDRNNYGYTF,TGTGCCAGCAGTAGAGACAGAAACAACTATGGCTACACCTTC
.,TRBJ1-6,.,TRBV19,CASRTLSRGLNSPLHF,TGTGCCAGTAGAACACTTTCCAGGGGACTTAATTCACCCCTCCACTTT
.,TRBJ1-2,.,TRBV29-1,CSLRLNYGYTF,TGCAGCCTTCGGTTGAACTATGGCTACACCTTC
.,TRBJ2-1,.,TRBV7-2,CASSLGTARSYNEQFF,TGTGCCAGCAGCTTAGGAACGGCCAGGTCCTACAATGAGCAGTTCTTC